This T cell receptor (beta chain) was profiled in a study of blood T cell repertoires in COVID-19. In the study overall: Material from acute and convalescent COVID-19 was sourced from the United States, Italy and Spain. Sample material is recorded as cDNA or gDNA derived from T cells, B-cell-depleted T cells, or PBMCs.

Researchers sorted participants into cohorts using their self-reported clinical history. Libraries were prepared by immunoSEQ multiplex PCR; TCRdb keeps only in-frame clonotypes and omits some of them. The sample yields about 200,000 clones, around 88% seen once. V dropped 3 bases and J dropped 2; count of bases not matched to a gene: 6. The CDR3 covers 16 residues. CDR1 is ENHRY, CDR2 SYGVKD, per germline. This clonotype originated in a woman aged 25 to 39 who had been exposed to COVID-19. Sequencing was performed on PBMCs or T cells enriched from blood (not recorded which). The rearrangement uses TRBV10-3 and TRBJ1-5; 8 nucleotides align to TRBD1. For the CDR3, the DNA is TGTGCCATCAGTGATGGGACAGGTTATGGCAATCAGCCCCAGCATTTT. It is translated as CAISDGTGYGNQPQHF.